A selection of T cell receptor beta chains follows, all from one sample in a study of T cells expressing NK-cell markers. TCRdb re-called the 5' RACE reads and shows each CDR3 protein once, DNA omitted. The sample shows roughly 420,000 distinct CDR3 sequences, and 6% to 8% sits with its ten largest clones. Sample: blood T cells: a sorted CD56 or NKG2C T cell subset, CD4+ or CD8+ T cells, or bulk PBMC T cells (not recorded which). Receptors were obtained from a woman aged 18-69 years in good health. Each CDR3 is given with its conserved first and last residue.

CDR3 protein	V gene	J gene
CASRERLTDTQYF	TRBV6-6	TRBJ2-3
CASSFLLTGGAFF	TRBV12-3/TRBV12-4	TRBJ1-1
CSALGLSPYEQYF	TRBV20-1	TRBJ2-7
CATSRFTLEQFF	TRBV15	TRBJ2-1
CASSPAAGNQETQYF	TRBV6-1	TRBJ2-5
CASSYGDTYEQYF	TRBV6-2/TRBV6-3	TRBJ2-7
CASSYDQPPGELFF	TRBV6-5	TRBJ2-2
CASSGTATSGANVLTF	TRBV3-1	TRBJ2-6
CASSRSQREVADTQYF	TRBV5-4	TRBJ2-3
CSAPGPGLAPYNEQFF	TRBV20-1	TRBJ2-1
CASSWTPGQGAGNEQFF	TRBV7-3	TRBJ2-1
CASSARQGRDEQFF	TRBV7-3	TRBJ2-1
CSAKPGPEQYF	TRBV20-1	TRBJ2-7
CASSQGTSGSSYEQYF	TRBV4-3	TRBJ2-7
CASSQRGRRTDTQYF	TRBV3-1	TRBJ2-3
CASSYSPGQVNRYEQYF	TRBV6-5	TRBJ2-7
CASSPKGNYGYTF	TRBV4-3	TRBJ1-2
CASSLLTGGEQYF	TRBV7-2	TRBJ2-7
CASNNGQFSYNEQFF	TRBV12-3/TRBV12-4	TRBJ2-1
CASSLGQGAGGYTF	TRBV5-4	TRBJ1-2
CASSPTPQGTEAFF	TRBV7-9	TRBJ1-1
CSATSPGQGQFF	TRBV20-1	TRBJ2-1
CASSQGQPPGTQYF	TRBV7-3	TRBJ2-5
CASSLVTQTQETQYF	TRBV12-3/TRBV12-4	TRBJ2-5
CASSHDGQWTEAFF	TRBV7-9	TRBJ1-1
CATRTSSLDTQYF	TRBV12-3/TRBV12-4	TRBJ2-3
CASSSGLQETQYF	TRBV12-3/TRBV12-4	TRBJ2-5
CSARTGLETQYF	TRBV29-1	TRBJ2-5
CASSLLLAGGPYEQFF	TRBV27	TRBJ2-1
CASSLEAGETYEQYF	TRBV7-2	TRBJ2-7
CASSSTLGTAKNIQYF	TRBV7-9	TRBJ2-4
CSAPTGGDGNTIYF	TRBV20-1	TRBJ1-3
CSARDRLAGGRTGELFF	TRBV20-1	TRBJ2-2
CASSSRGQGTGDTQYF	TRBV11-2	TRBJ2-3
CASSPPGGTQETQYF	TRBV12-3/TRBV12-4	TRBJ2-5
CASSKVKLAGAYEQYF	TRBV21-1	TRBJ2-7
CASSYEVSSYNSPLHF	TRBV6-5	TRBJ1-6
CATASGSGETQYF	TRBV24-1	TRBJ2-5
CSARSSGGPFTDTQYF	TRBV20-1	TRBJ2-3
CASSSQASGNTGELFF	TRBV5-1	TRBJ2-2
CASRREGSNQPQHF	TRBV11-2	TRBJ1-5
CSAFSGGGDTQYF	TRBV20-1	TRBJ2-3
CASRRRLGLARSGDTQYF	TRBV6-1	TRBJ2-3
CSVEQPGTVYGYTF	TRBV29-1	TRBJ1-2
CASSAHGVAVEQFF	TRBV14	TRBJ2-1
CASSPDSGEQFF	TRBV27	TRBJ2-1
CASSPWGGPSNQPQHF	TRBV7-2	TRBJ1-5
CSARGGGGTSGGYNEQFF	TRBV20-1	TRBJ2-1
CASTGTSGSNEQFF	TRBV9	TRBJ2-1
CASSVVGGAQYF	TRBV9	TRBJ2-5
CASSYGQPQETQYF	TRBV6-5	TRBJ2-5
CAWSVPGGTYEQYF	TRBV30	TRBJ2-7
CASSLRGLQSSYNEQFF	TRBV12-3/TRBV12-4	TRBJ2-1